Following are 17 T cell receptor beta chains from one sample sequenced in a study of cytomegalovirus exposure and HLA in healthy donors. The PCR used 60 Vbeta and 13 Jbeta primers. Assay used: immunoSEQ multiplex PCR; TCRdb lists only in-frame clones, some missing. This sample has fewer than 110,000 clones, with less than 85% found just once. Sequenced: PBMCs. The receptors were gathered from a young man in good health and CMV-seronegative.

V gene TRBV19 combines with J gene TRBJ1-2; 7 bases agree with TRBD1. Germline V CDR1 and CDR2: LNHDA, SQIVND (reference sequence). This CDR3 has 15 residues. The V gene end was trimmed by 1 base and the J gene end by 4 bases; junction bases not matched to a gene: 6. The CDR3 spells CASSIGRGNAYGYTF. Here the CDR3 DNA reads TGTGCCAGTAGTATAGGCAGGGGGAACGCCTATGGCTACACCTTC.

The rearrangement links TRBV19 to TRBJ2-3, with TRBD1 matching over 9 bases. This CDR3 is built from 18 residues. V shed 4 bases and J 3 bases; nucleotides not matched to a gene: 14. Germline-derived CDR1 and CDR2 are LNHDA and SQIVND (reference sequence). The CDR3 loop reads CASSTEPGTGIRTDTQYF. CDR3 sequence (DNA): TGTGCCAGTAGTACCGAGCCCGGGACAGGGATAAGGACAGATACGCAGTATTTT.

The genes are TRBV7-2 and TRBJ2-7, with 11 nucleotides matching TRBD2. The CDR3 has 17 residues. The V and J ends lost 2 bases and 7 bases, in that order; junction bases with no gene match: 13. CDR1 is SGHTA and CDR2 is FQGNSA in the germline V gene. CDR3 in amino acids: CASSLLAGGLFDLEQYF. In DNA form, the CDR3 reads TGTGCCAGCAGCTTACTAGCGGGGGGCCTCTTCGATTTGGAGCAGTACTTC.

Only a few counts were recorded for this clone. This sequence joins TRBV6-4 and TRBJ1-5; maybe TRBD1 (5 bases). The V gene lost 3 bases and the J gene lost 3 bases, with 6 bases spanning the gap. CDR1 MRHNA and CDR2 SNTAGT come from the germline V gene. This CDR3 spans 13 amino acids. This CDR3 reads CASSETANQPQHF. The DNA for the CDR3 is TGTGCCAGCAGTGAGACAGCCAATCAGCCCCAGCATTTT.

This clone was observed a few times. The chain links TRBV7-3 to TRBJ2-1, with unresolved D. Germline CDR1 SGHTA, CDR2 FQGTGA. V was pared by 1 base and J by 4 bases, with 11 bases between. The CDR3 sequence is 15 residues long. This chain's CDR3 is CASSLMVGSYNEQFF. CDR3 DNA: TGTGCCAGCAGCTTAATGGTCGGGTCGTACAATGAGCAGTTCTTC.

The chain carries TRBV7-2 and TRBJ1-6; D not resolved. The CDR3 covers 12 residues. Germline V CDR1 and CDR2: SGHTA, FQGNSA. Trimming pared 3 bases from V and 8 bases from J, leaving 5 bases between. The CDR3 region has the DNA TGTGCCAGCAGCTTTTCGGATTCACCCCTCCACTTT. Its protein product is CASSFSDSPLHF.

This clone has just one count. This chain links TRBV7-9 with TRBJ2-5, with D tentatively TRBD2 (7 bases). From germline, CDR1 is SEHNR and CDR2 FQNEAQ (reference sequence). V dropped 0 bases and J dropped 4 bases, with 9 bases sitting between them. This CDR3 has 14 amino acids. The CDR3: CASSLARGGETQYF. The CDR3 coding sequence is TGTGCCAGCAGCTTAGCAAGGGGGGGAGAGACCCAGTACTTC.

This chain joins TRBV7-3 and TRBJ2-2, with TRBD1 as a possible D gene (6 bases). The CDR3 has 14 residues. CDR1 and CDR2 from the germline V gene are SGHTA and FQGTGA. V was cut by 5 bases and J by 6 bases, with 13 bases left in between. The CDR3 nucleotides read TGTGCCAGCAGCCCTAACAGGGTCCCCGGGGAGCTGTTTTTT. This codes for CASSPNRVPGELFF.

The J gene is TRBJ2-5, the V gene TRBV5-4; D remains unclear. The CDR3 runs 13 residues. V lost 6 bases and J lost 0, with 9 bases in between. CDR1 is SGHNT, CDR2 YYREEE, per germline (reference sequence). For the CDR3, the DNA is TGTGCCAGCACACTCGGTAACCAAGAGACCCAGTACTTC. It yields the protein CASTLGNQETQYF.

In this sample, this clone turned up a few times. The rearrangement links TRBV6-5 to TRBJ2-2, with D possibly TRBD1 on 6 matching bases. Between the trimmed V and J ends, which lost 6 bases and 5 bases, there was a span of 10 bases. This CDR3 spans 13 amino acids. Per germline, CDR1 MNHEY and CDR2 SVGAGI. This CDR3 reads CASSHRDTGELFF. The CDR3 DNA is TGTGCCAGCAGCCACAGGGATACCGGGGAGCTGTTTTTT.

This chain links TRBV29-1 with TRBJ1-2, with TRBD1 matching over 7 bases. The germline CDR1 and CDR2 sequences are SQVTM and ANQGSEA. The trim removed 2 bases at V and 4 bases at J, leaving 4 bases unmatched. The CDR3 is 13 residues long. CDR3 DNA sequence: TGCAGCGTTGAACCCAGGGGGGTCTATGGCTACACCTTC. It is translated as CSVEPRGVYGYTF.

V and J are TRBV29-1 and TRBJ1-3; D may be TRBD1 (5 bases). In germline, CDR1 is SQVTM, CDR2 ANQGSEA. The CDR3 loop spans 13 amino acids. V was clipped by 7 bases and J by 0 bases, with 10 bases between them. The CDR3 region is CSGGQTSGNTIYF. In DNA, the CDR3 is TGCAGCGGCGGACAAACCTCTGGAAACACCATATATTTT. Looking up the rest from reference TRBV29-1 and TRBJ1-3 gives the full variable domain: SAVISQKPSRDICQRGTSLTIQCQVDSQVTMMFWYRQQPGQSLTLIATANQGSEATYESGFVIDKFPISRPNLTFSTLTVSNMSPEDSSIYLCSGGQTSGNTIYFGEGSWLTVV.

The V and J genes are TRBV9 and TRBJ1-2, with D tentatively TRBD1 (6 bases). Germline V gene sequence: CDR1 SGDLS, CDR2 YYNGEE. Trimming shortened V by 4 bases and J by 5 bases, and 18 bases separated the two germline ends. The CDR3 has 15 amino acids. The CDR3 is CASSPASGGFYGYTF. The CDR3 DNA sequence: TGTGCCAGCAGCCCCGCTAGCGGGGGCTTTTATGGCTACACCTTC.

CDR3 nucleotides: TGTGCCATCAGTGATAGGGACAGCCGCCTTGAGCAGTACTTC. It codes for CAISDRDSRLEQYF. The chain links TRBV10-3 to TRBJ2-5; 7 bases line up with TRBD1. Germline V gives CDR1 ENHRY, CDR2 SYGVKD. V gave up 3 bases and J gave up 11 bases; unmatched junction bases: 12. The CDR3 is 14 residues long.

The chain links TRBV7-3 to TRBJ1-5, with D possibly matching TRBD1 (6 bases). CDR1 is SGHTA, CDR2 FQGTGA, per germline. Trimming stripped 1 base from V and 3 bases from J, with 10 bases between. The CDR3 has 15 amino acids. CDR3 bases: TGTGCCAGCAGCTTAAGTGGACAGTCCAATCAGCCCCAGCATTTT. As protein: CASSLSGQSNQPQHF.

V gene TRBV9 combines with J gene TRBJ2-5, with 11 nucleotides matching TRBD2. Unmatched junction bases numbered 13, after V lost 3 bases and J lost 9 bases. Germline loops: CDR1 SGDLS, CDR2 YYNGEE. The CDR3 has 16 residues. CDR3: CASSAPGTSGNVAQYF. In DNA, the CDR3 is TGTGCCAGCAGCGCCCCCGGGACTAGCGGCAATGTGGCCCAGTACTTC.

The V call is TRBV2, the J call TRBJ2-1, with 9 bases matching TRBD1. From germline, CDR1 is SNHLY and CDR2 FYNNEI. The trim removed 6 bases at V and 6 bases at J, leaving 6 bases unmatched. The CDR3 extends over 14 amino acids. The CDR3 DNA reads TGTGCCAGCAGCGATCAGACAGGGGGCAATGAGCAGTTCTTC. This gives the protein CASSDQTGGNEQFF.